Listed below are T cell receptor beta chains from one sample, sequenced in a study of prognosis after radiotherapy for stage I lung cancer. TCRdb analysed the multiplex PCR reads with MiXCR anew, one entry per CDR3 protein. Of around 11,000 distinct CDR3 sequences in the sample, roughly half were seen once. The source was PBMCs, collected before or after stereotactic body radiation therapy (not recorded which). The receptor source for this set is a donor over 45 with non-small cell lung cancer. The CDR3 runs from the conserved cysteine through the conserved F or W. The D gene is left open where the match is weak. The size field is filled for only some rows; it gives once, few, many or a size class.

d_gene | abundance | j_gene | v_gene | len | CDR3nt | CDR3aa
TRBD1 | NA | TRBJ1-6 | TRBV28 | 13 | TGTGCCAACAGAGGGGGGACAGCTTCACCCCTCCACTTT | CANRGGTASPLHF
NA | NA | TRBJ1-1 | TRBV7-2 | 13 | TGTGCCAGCTTCAGGCAGGGGAGCACTGAAGCTTTCTTT | CASFRQGSTEAFF
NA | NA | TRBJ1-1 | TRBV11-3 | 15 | TGTGCCAGCAGCGAAGGGTGGGGGGGGAACACTGAAGCTTTCTTT | CASSEGWGGNTEAFF
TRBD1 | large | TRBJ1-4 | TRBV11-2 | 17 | TGTGCCAGCAGGATCAGGGGGGCAGAAGTCTATAATGAAAAACTGTTTTTT | CASRIRGAEVYNEKLFF
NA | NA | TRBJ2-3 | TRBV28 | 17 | TGTGCCAGCATCCCACGAGAGGGGTACCCTAGCACAGATACGCAGTATTTT | CASIPREGYPSTDTQYF
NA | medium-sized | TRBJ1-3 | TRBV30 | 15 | TGTGCCTGGAGTGTACGAAGGGAATCTGGAAACACCATATATTTT | CAWSVRRESGNTIYF
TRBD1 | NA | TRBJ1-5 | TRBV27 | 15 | TGTGCCAGCAGCGAGACAGGGGCGGGCAATGAGCCCCAGCATTTT | CASSETGAGNEPQHF
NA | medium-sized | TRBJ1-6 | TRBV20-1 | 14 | TGCAGTGCTAGAGATGGCAGGTATAATTCACCCCTCCACTTT | CSARDGRYNSPLHF
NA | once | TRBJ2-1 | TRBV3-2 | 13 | TGTTCCAGCAGCCATCCGACTAGGAATGAGCATTTCTTC | CSSSHPTRNEHFF
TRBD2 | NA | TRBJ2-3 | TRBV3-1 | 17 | TGTGCCAGCAGCCAGCTTGTGGCGGGAGGGGGCACAGATACGCAGTATTTT | CASSQLVAGGGTDTQYF
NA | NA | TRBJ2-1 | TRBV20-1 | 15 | TGCAGTGCTAGAGTGGGGGAATGGGAGGGGGATGAGCAGTTCTTC | CSARVGEWEGDEQFF
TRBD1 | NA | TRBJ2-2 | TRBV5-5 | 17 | TGTGCCAGCAGCATTACCGGACAGGGTCGGCGCACCGGGGAGCTGTTTTTT | CASSITGQGRRTGELFF
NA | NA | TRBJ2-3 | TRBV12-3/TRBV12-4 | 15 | TGTGCCAGCAGACGAATAGCTGTGGGCCTAAATACGCAGTATTTT | CASRRIAVGLNTQYF
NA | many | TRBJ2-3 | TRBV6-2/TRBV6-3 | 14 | TGTGCCAGCAGTTACGGGACACCGAGGGATACGCAGTATTTT | CASSYGTPRDTQYF
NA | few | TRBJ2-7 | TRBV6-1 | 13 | TGTGCCAGCAGAGGTTCCGATGTCAGGGAGCAGTACTTC | CASRGSDVREQYF
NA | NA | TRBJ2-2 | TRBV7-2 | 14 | TGTGCCAGCAGCTTTCGGACAGCCACCGGGGAGCTGTTTTTT | CASSFRTATGELFF
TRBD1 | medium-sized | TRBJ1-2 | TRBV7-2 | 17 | TGTGCCAGCACCCTCACGATCGGACAGGGAGGTATCTATGGCTACACCTTC | CASTLTIGQGGIYGYTF
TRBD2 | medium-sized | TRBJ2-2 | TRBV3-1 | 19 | TGTGCCAGCAGCCAAGATCGTCGGGCTAGCGGGAGATTAGGCGGGGAGCTGTTTTTT | CASSQDRRASGRLGGELFF
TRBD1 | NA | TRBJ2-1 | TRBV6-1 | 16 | TGTGCCAGCAGTCCCCACGGACAGGGGTTCCACAATGAGCAGTTCTTC | CASSPHGQGFHNEQFF
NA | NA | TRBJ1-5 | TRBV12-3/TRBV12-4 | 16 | TGTGCCAGCAGCTGGGGTGTAAGGGCGTCAAAGCGGCCCCAGCATTTT | CASSWGVRASKRPQHF
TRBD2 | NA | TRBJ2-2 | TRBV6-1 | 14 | TGTGCCAGCAACCGAGCGGGGGAGACCGGGGAGCTGTTTTTT | CASNRAGETGELFF
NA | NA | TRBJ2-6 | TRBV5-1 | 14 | TGCGCCAGCAGCAAGGGATCTGGGGCCAACGTCCTGACTTTC | CASSKGSGANVLTF
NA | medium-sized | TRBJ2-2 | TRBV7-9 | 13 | TGTGCCAGCAGCTCGTCGAACACCGGGGAGCTGTTTTTT | CASSSSNTGELFF
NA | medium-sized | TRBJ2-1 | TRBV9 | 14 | TGTGCCAGCGGTCCCGGGACACCTTACAATGAGCAGTTCTTC | CASGPGTPYNEQFF
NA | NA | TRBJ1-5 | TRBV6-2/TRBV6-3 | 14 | TGTGCCAGCAGACTACCGGGCCTCAATCAGCCCCAGCATTTT | CASRLPGLNQPQHF
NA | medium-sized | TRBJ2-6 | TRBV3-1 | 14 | TGTGCCAGCAGCCAGAGCTCTGGGGCCAACGTCCTGACTTTC | CASSQSSGANVLTF
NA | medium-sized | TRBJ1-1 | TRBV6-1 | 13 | TGTGCCAGCAGTCCCAGGGGCGGATCCGAAGCTTTCTTT | CASSPRGGSEAFF
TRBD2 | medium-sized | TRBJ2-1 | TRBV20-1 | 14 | TGCAGTGCTAGAGATAGCGGGAGGGCCTTTGAGCAGTTCTTC | CSARDSGRAFEQFF
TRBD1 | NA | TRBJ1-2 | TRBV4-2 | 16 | TGTGCCAGCAGCCCGAAGGGGACAGGGGCGAGCTATGGCTACACCTTC | CASSPKGTGASYGYTF
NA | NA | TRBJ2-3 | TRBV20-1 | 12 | TGCAGTGGCGGAGGGCCGCAAGATACGCAGTATTTT | CSGGGPQDTQYF
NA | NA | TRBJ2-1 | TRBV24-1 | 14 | TGTGCCACCAGTGAACACGGCATGGTCAATGAGCAGTTCTTC | CATSEHGMVNEQFF
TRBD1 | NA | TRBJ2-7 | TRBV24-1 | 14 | TGTGCCACCAGTGATCGGACAGGGGTCAGCGAGCAGTACTTC | CATSDRTGVSEQYF
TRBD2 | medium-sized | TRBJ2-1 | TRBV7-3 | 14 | TGTGCCAGCAGCTCTAGCGGGAGGTACAATGAGCAGTTCTTC | CASSSSGRYNEQFF
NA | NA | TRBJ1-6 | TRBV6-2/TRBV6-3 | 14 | TGTGCCAGCAGCTCACAGGGAGGCGATTCACCCCTCCACTTT | CASSSQGGDSPLHF
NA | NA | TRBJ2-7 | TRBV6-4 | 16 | TGTGCCAGCAGTGACTCCACGGGTAGCGGAACCTACGAGCAGTACTTC | CASSDSTGSGTYEQYF
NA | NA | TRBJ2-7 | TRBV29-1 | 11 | TGCAGCGTTGTTGAGGGCTACGAGCAGTACTTC | CSVVEGYEQYF
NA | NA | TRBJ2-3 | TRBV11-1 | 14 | TGTGCCAGCAGCTTAGGTCGGGAAGCAGATACGCAGTATTTT | CASSLGREADTQYF
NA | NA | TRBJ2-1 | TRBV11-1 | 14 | TGTGCCAGCAGCACAGGGGGAGGGGTGAATGAGCAGTTCTTC | CASSTGGGVNEQFF
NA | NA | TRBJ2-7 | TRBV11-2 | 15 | TGTGCCAGCAGCTCACGACAAGGAGGTTTGCACGAGCAGTACTTC | CASSSRQGGLHEQYF
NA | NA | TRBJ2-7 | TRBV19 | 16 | TGTGCCAGTAGCGCCGGGTTGGGGCGAATCGGGGACGAGCAGCACTTC | CASSAGLGRIGDEQHF
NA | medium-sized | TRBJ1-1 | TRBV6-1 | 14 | TGTGCCAGCAGGACCCGGGGGACGAACACTGAAGCTTTCTTT | CASRTRGTNTEAFF
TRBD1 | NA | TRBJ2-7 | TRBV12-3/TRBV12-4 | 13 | TGTGCCAGCAGTTTCGGGACAGTCTACGAGCAGTACTTC | CASSFGTVYEQYF
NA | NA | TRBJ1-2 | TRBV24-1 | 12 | TGTGCCACCAGTGATTTGTCGTATGGCTACACCTTC | CATSDLSYGYTF
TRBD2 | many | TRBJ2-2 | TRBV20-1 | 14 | TGCAGTGCTAGAACTAGCGGGGGGGCCGGGGAGCTGTTTTTT | CSARTSGGAGELFF
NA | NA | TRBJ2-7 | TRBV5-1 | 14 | TGCGCCAGCAGGCGGAGGGGGCGTACCTACGAGCAGTACTTC | CASRRRGRTYEQYF
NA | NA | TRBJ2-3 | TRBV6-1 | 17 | TGTGCCAGCAGTGAAGCGTTGGGTAGCGGCTCGTCCGATACGCAGTATTTT | CASSEALGSGSSDTQYF
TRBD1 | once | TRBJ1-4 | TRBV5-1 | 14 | TGCGCCAGCAGCTTTACAGGGGGACGAGAAAAACTGTTTTTT | CASSFTGGREKLFF
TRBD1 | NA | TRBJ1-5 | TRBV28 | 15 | TGTGCAAGCAAAAAGCCAGGGGGAGGAGGTAAGCCCCAGCATTTT | CASKKPGGGGKPQHF
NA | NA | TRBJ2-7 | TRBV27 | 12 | TGTGCCAGCAGTGCAGACTTATCCGAGCAGTACTTC | CASSADLSEQYF
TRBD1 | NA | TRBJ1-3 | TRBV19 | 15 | TGTGCCAGTACGACAGGGGGTGACTCTGGAAACACCATATATTTT | CASTTGGDSGNTIYF
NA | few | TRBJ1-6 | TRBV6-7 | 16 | TGTGCCAGCAGGAGGGGGATGTTATCCTATAATTCACCCCTCCACTTT | CASRRGMLSYNSPLHF
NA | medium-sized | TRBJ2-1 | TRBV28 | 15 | TGTGCCAGCAGTTTCATGGGGGGCACCTACAATGAGCAGTTCTTC | CASSFMGGTYNEQFF
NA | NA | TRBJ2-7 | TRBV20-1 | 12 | TGCAGTGCTAGTTGGCGGTCTACCTATCAGTACTTC | CSASWRSTYQYF
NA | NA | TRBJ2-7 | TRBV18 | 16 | TGTGCCAGCTCACCAAGTAACAGAGCCATAGCCTACGAGCAGTACTTC | CASSPSNRAIAYEQYF
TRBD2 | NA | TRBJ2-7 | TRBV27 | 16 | TGTGCCAGCACCAGAAGGGGAGGGATAAGCTCCTACGAGCAGTACTTC | CASTRRGGISSYEQYF
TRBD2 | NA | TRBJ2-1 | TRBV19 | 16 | TGTGCCAGTAGTAGTGGGACTAGCGGGAGCGGGAATGAGCAGTTCTTC | CASSSGTSGSGNEQFF